This T cell receptor beta chain was found in a study of blood T cell repertoires in COVID-19. Authors' analysis steps: Amplifying reference gene primers gave estimates of nucleated cell counts. TCRdb keeps only in-frame clones here, not all; method: immunoSEQ multiplex PCR. The V and J calls and clone size come from that table; D and trimming were worked out from the DNA. The sample lists about 280,000 clones, over 75% occurring once. This CDR3 region has 15 residues. From germline, CDR1 is SGHKS and CDR2 YYEKEE (reference sequence). J gave up 9 bases and V 4 bases, and 15 bases lay outside the gene matches.

Sequenced material: peripheral blood. The sequence derives from a human donor in a cohort sampled during active COVID-19. This chain links TRBV5-5 with TRBJ2-7, with TRBD1 matching 8 bases. CDR3 sequence reads: CASSGNQGATRSQYF. The CDR3 DNA is TGTGCCAGCAGCGGAAACCAGGGGGCGACTCGATCGCAGTACTTC. Complete variable domain (other parts from reference TRBV5-5 and TRBJ2-7): DAGVTQSPTHLIKTRGQQVTLRCSPISGHKSVSWYQQVLGQGPQFIFQYYEKEERGRGNFPDRFSARQFPNYSSELNVNALLLGDSALYLCASSGNQGATRSQYFGPGTRLTVT.